These 31 T cell receptor beta chains were sequenced from one sample in a study of T cell responses to AZD1222 COVID-19 vaccine. Sequencing used immunoSEQ multiplex PCR; TCRdb keeps in-frame clones, though not all of them. The sample includes tens of thousands of clones, 80% to 95% of them seen just once. Sequences were derived from peripheral blood, sampled 28 days after the second AZD1222 dose. Receptors originate from an adult who received the AZD1222 COVID-19 vaccine.

The rearrangement uses TRBV27 and TRBJ2-5, with a tentative D call TRBD2 (6 bases). Trimming pared 1 base from V and 1 base from J, leaving 7 bases between. Per the germline V gene, CDR1 is MNHEY and CDR2 is SMNVEV (reference sequence). The CDR3 runs to 14 residues. DNA of the CDR3: TGTGCCAGCAGTTTATGGGACTCCCAAGAGACCCAGTACTTC. It specifies CASSLWDSQETQYF.

CDR3 coding DNA: TGTGCCAGCAGTGACGGACTAGGGACCTATGGCTACACCTTC. This codes for CASSDGLGTYGYTF. The genes are TRBV6-1 and TRBJ1-2; tentative D call: TRBD1 (5 bases). The CDR3 extends over 14 amino acids. The V end was cut by 3 bases, the J end by 4 bases, with 12 bases between. Germline V gives CDR1 MNHNS, CDR2 SASEGT.

The rearrangement links TRBV2 to TRBJ2-1; D is undetermined. Germline V gene sequence: CDR1 SNHLY, CDR2 FYNNEI. Trimming took 0 bases from V and 10 from J, leaving 19 bases between them. The CDR3 consists of 16 residues. The CDR3: CASSEALRGKLNEQFF. CDR3 DNA: TGTGCCAGCAGTGAAGCGCTTCGTGGAAAACTTAACGAGCAGTTCTTC.

For this clone: Additional DNA sequences in this sample encode the identical CDR3. The V and J genes are TRBV5-1 and TRBJ2-7; maybe TRBD1 (6 bases). V was cut by 3 bases and J by 1 base, with 11 bases left in between. This CDR3 is 14 amino acids long. Germline V gives CDR1 SGHRS, CDR2 YFSETQ. Here the CDR3 DNA reads TGCGCCAGCAGCTCGACAGGCTCGTCCTACGAGCAGTACTTC. This encodes CASSSTGSSYEQYF.

The gene calls are TRBV20-1 and TRBJ2-7; TRBD1 might be the D (6 bases). With 3 bases removed from V and 3 bases from J, the gap between germline ends came to 18 bases. The length of the CDR3 is 15 residues. Germline V gives CDR1 DFQATT, CDR2 SNEGSKA (reference sequence). CDR3 protein: CSASNRESLVYEQYF. CDR3 DNA: TGCAGTGCTAGTAACAGGGAGTCCCTCGTCTACGAGCAGTACTTC.

CDR3 coding DNA: TGTGCCAGTAGTCTTCCTCAGGGGGCAGCCGGGGAGCTGTTTTTT. Protein sequence: CASSLPQGAAGELFF. The chain recombines TRBV19 with TRBJ2-2; 8 bases are a match to TRBD1. Unmatched junction bases numbered 8, after V lost 5 bases and J lost 6 bases. Germline V gene sequence: CDR1 LNHDA, CDR2 SQIVND (reference sequence). The CDR3 totals 15 residues.

The V gene is TRBV19, the J gene TRBJ1-2; no reliable D call. CDR1 and CDR2 from the germline V gene are LNHDA and SQIVND (reference sequence). The CDR3 runs 16 residues. Trimming removed 3 bases at V and 2 bases at J, with 16 bases between. DNA of the CDR3: TGTGCCAGTAGTATTTTATTGGACTTCGGAAACTATGGCTACACCTTC. Encoded protein: CASSILLDFGNYGYTF.

The genes are TRBV29-1 and TRBJ2-2; 8 bases agree with TRBD2. Germline-derived CDR1 and CDR2 are SQVTM and ANQGSEA. Trimming cost V 6 bases and J 2 bases; bases outside gene matches: 5. CDR3 length equals 14 residues. The CDR3 reads CSVVSGINTGELFF. The CDR3 DNA is TGCAGCGTCGTTAGCGGGATTAACACCGGGGAGCTGTTTTTT.

The chain combines TRBV4-1 with TRBJ2-4; TRBD1 is a possible D gene (6 bases). This CDR3 is built from 16 residues. CDR1 and CDR2 (germline): MGHRA, YSYEKL. Trimming took off 1 base at V and 3 bases at J, with 13 bases between the two ends. The CDR3 protein is CASSQGVGQGKNIQYF. CDR3 coding DNA: TGCGCCAGCAGCCAAGGGGTGGGACAAGGCAAAAACATTCAGTACTTC.

The rearrangement uses TRBV27 and TRBJ2-1, with D uncertain. The CDR3 contains 18 residues. V lost 2 bases and J lost 7, with 24 bases in between. Germline V gene sequence: CDR1 MNHEY, CDR2 SMNVEV (reference sequence). The CDR3 DNA follows: TGTGCCAGCAGTTTAGAACTGAAGGGCGCGTGGCCGCGTAATGAGCAGTTCTTC. Translating it yields CASSLELKGAWPRNEQFF.

The chain joins TRBV6-4 to TRBJ2-3; 10 nucleotides line up with TRBD2. The germline CDR1 and CDR2 sequences are MRHNA and SNTAGT. V gave up 3 bases and J gave up 1 base; unmatched junction bases: 4. The CDR3 is 16 amino acids. The CDR3 coding sequence is TGTGCCAGCAGTGAATCCGGGACTAGCGGCACAGATACGCAGTATTTT. Residues: CASSESGTSGTDTQYF.

The CDR3 loop is CASSPRDTDSPLHF. In DNA, the CDR3 is TGTGCCAGCAGCCCCCGTGATACGGACTCACCCCTCCACTTT. The gene calls are TRBV13 and TRBJ1-6; D is uncertain. Deletions cut 5 bases from V and 10 bases from J, with 15 bases between. Germline V lookup: CDR1 PRHDT, CDR2 FYEKMQ (reference sequence). The CDR3 contains 14 residues.

This clone was observed a single time. The J gene is TRBJ1-4, the V gene TRBV6-1; D might be TRBD1 (6 bases). Trimming left V 0 bases short and J 6 bases short, with 11 bases between. Germline-derived CDR1 and CDR2 are MNHNS and SASEGT. The CDR3 consists of 15 residues. The CDR3 DNA follows: TGTGCCAGCAGTGAAGCGGGGGGCAGGGATGAAAAACTGTTTTTT. It translates to CASSEAGGRDEKLFF.

V and J are TRBV7-2 and TRBJ1-5; D ambiguous. Germline-derived CDR1 and CDR2 are SGHTA and FQGNSA. This CDR3 region has 13 residues. Trimming took off 3 bases at V and 6 bases at J, with 9 bases between the two ends. Written as DNA, the CDR3 is TGTGCCAGCAGCTTTAATGCCCCTCAGCCCCAGCATTTT. Protein sequence: CASSFNAPQPQHF.

The sample holds a few counts of this clone. The rearrangement uses TRBV6-5 and TRBJ1-1; D is possibly TRBD1 (6 bases). V lost 3 bases, J lost 5 bases, and 16 bases lay in between. The CDR3 loop spans 15 amino acids. CDR1 is MNHEY, CDR2 SVGAGI, per germline. CDR3 region: CASSYATGAGTEAFF. The CDR3 DNA sequence: TGTGCCAGCAGTTATGCCACGGGGGCTGGTACTGAAGCTTTCTTT.

The V and J genes are TRBV7-9 and TRBJ2-1, with D perhaps TRBD1 or TRBD2 (5 bases each). Trimming shortened V by 7 bases and J by 2 bases, and 15 bases separated the two germline ends. CDR3 length: 15 residues. CDR1 and CDR2 (germline): SEHNR, FQNEAQ (reference sequence). The CDR3 coding sequence is TGTGCCAGCACCGCCGGGACCCATACCTACAATGAGCAGTTCTTC. Amino acids: CASTAGTHTYNEQFF.

The chain is built from TRBV6-5 and TRBJ1-5; no firm D call. Germline V lookup: CDR1 MNHEY, CDR2 SVGAGI. The length of the CDR3 is 15 residues. Trimming pared 2 bases from V and 2 bases from J, leaving 10 bases between. The CDR3 region has the DNA TGTGCCAGCAGTTACACTCGGGGAGGCAATCAGCCCCAGCATTTT. Protein product: CASSYTRGGNQPQHF.

The chain links TRBV11-2 to TRBJ1-4, with TRBD1 matching 7 bases. This CDR3 contains 15 residues. The germline V gene has CDR1 SGHAT and CDR2 FQNNGV. Germline trimming cut 6 bases from V and 2 bases from J; bases unmatched to any gene: 6. CDR3 residues: CASRTEGATNEKLFF. CDR3 nucleotides: TGTGCCAGCAGGACCGAGGGGGCCACTAATGAAAAACTGTTTTTT.

The chain couples TRBV4-2 to TRBJ2-5; a weak D match, TRBD1 (6 bases). V lost 0 bases and J 4 bases, leaving 12 bases between the germline ends. The germline V gene has CDR1 LGHNA and CDR2 YNFKEQ. This CDR3 has 15 residues. The CDR3 here is CASSQDPRGRETQYF. The DNA of the CDR3 is TGTGCCAGCAGCCAAGATCCCAGGGGAAGAGAGACCCAGTACTTC.

The V call is TRBV24-1, the J call TRBJ2-2, with D perhaps TRBD1 (5 bases). The germline V gene encodes CDR1 KGHDR and CDR2 SFDVKD. CDR3 length equals 13 residues. The V and J ends lost 7 bases and 3 bases respectively, with 8 bases between them. CDR3 protein: CATRRGYTGELFF. The DNA for the CDR3 is TGTGCCACCAGAAGGGGATACACCGGGGAGCTGTTTTTT.

The chain joins TRBV29-1 to TRBJ2-1; D is unresolved. Germline V gene lookup returns CDR1 SQVTM and CDR2 ANQGSEA. This CDR3 is built from 11 residues. The V end was cut by 1 base, the J end by 7 bases, with 5 bases between. Written as DNA, the CDR3 is TGCAGCGTTGAAGGGAGAAATGAGCAGTTCTTC. Its translation is CSVEGRNEQFF.

This chain uses TRBV15 with TRBJ1-3, with D perhaps matching TRBD1 (5 bases). The CDR3 loop spans 16 amino acids. CDR1 and CDR2 (germline): LNHNV, YYDKDF (reference sequence). Trimming removed 0 bases at V and 1 base at J, with 10 bases between. The CDR3 protein is CATSRDLGESGNTIYF. CDR3 coding DNA: TGTGCCACCAGCAGAGATCTAGGGGAGTCTGGAAACACCATATATTTT.

The rearrangement links TRBV11-3 to TRBJ2-1; 8 bases match TRBD2. Germline values: CDR1 SGHNT, CDR2 YENEEA. Unmatched junction bases numbered 12, after V lost 1 base and J lost 1 base. The CDR3 is 19 residues long. The CDR3 nucleotides read TGTGCCAGCAGCTTAGGGGATAGGTTTAGCGGGAAGTCCTACAATGAGCAGTTCTTC. It codes for CASSLGDRFSGKSYNEQFF.

The gene calls are TRBV5-5 and TRBJ2-5, with D perhaps matching TRBD1 or TRBD2 (5 bases each). The CDR3 contains 14 residues. The germline V and J ends were trimmed by 0 bases and 4 bases, with 10 bases remaining between them. The V gene's germline CDR1 is SGHKS and CDR2 YYEKEE (reference sequence). The CDR3: CASSLGGSGETQYF. The CDR3 bases are TGTGCCAGCAGCTTGGGGGGGTCTGGAGAGACCCAGTACTTC.

The V call is TRBV21-1, the J call TRBJ2-7; whether TRBD2, the table's D call, matches the DNA was not checked. TRBV21-1 is deemed a pseudogene. There are 16 residues in the CDR3. The CDR3 reads CASSRLQEGPNYEQYF. The CDR3 nucleotides are TGTGCCAGCAGCCGACTACAGGAGGGGCCAAACTACGAGCAGTACTTC.

The rearrangement links TRBV5-6 to TRBJ1-5; 7 nucleotides align to TRBD1. The germline gives CDR1 SGHDT, CDR2 YYEEEE. There are 15 residues in the CDR3. J gave up 6 bases and V 2 bases, and 8 bases lay outside the gene matches. CDR3 in DNA: TGTGCCAGCAGCTTTCTAGAAGGGGGCGGTCAGCCCCAGCATTTT. It yields the protein CASSFLEGGGQPQHF.

The chain joins TRBV2 to TRBJ1-1; D is uncertain. Germline values: CDR1 SNHLY, CDR2 FYNNEI. Trimming stripped 0 bases from V and 8 bases from J, with 10 bases between. The CDR3 runs to 13 residues. CDR3 region: CASSEAGAFEAFF. CDR3 bases: TGTGCCAGCAGTGAAGCGGGAGCATTCGAAGCTTTCTTT.

Only one count was recorded for this clone. V usage is TRBV3-1 (or the pseudogene TRBV3-2) and J usage is TRBJ2-7; TRBD2 aligns across 8 bases. The CDR3 runs 16 residues. Looked up from germline, CDR1 is LGHDT and CDR2 is YNNKEL (reference sequence). V trimming: 1 base; J trimming: 3 bases; junction bases outside the gene matches: 8. CDR3 sequence: CASSQGRRLANYEQYF. The CDR3 DNA follows: TGTGCCAGCAGCCAAGGGAGGAGACTAGCGAACTACGAGCAGTACTTC.

This clone showed up just a few times. The gene calls are TRBV12-5 and TRBJ2-1, with TRBD1 matching 8 bases. This CDR3 contains 14 residues. V trimming: 7 bases; J trimming: 6 bases; junction bases outside the gene matches: 8. Per germline, CDR1 LGHNT and CDR2 FRNRAP. CDR3 region: CASDLGQGGNEQFF. The CDR3 DNA reads as TGTGCTAGTGACCTCGGACAGGGTGGCAATGAGCAGTTCTTC. Drawing the rest from reference TRBV12-5 and TRBJ2-1, the complete variable domain is DARVTQTPRHKVTEMGQEVTMRCQPILGHNTVFWYRQTMMQGLELLAYFRNRAPLDDSGMPKDRFSAEMPDATLATLKIQPSEPRDSAVYFCASDLGQGGNEQFFGPGTRLTVL.

The V and J genes are TRBV28 and TRBJ2-7, with 9 bases lining up with TRBD2. The germline V gene encodes CDR1 MDHEN and CDR2 SYDVKM. J gave up 6 bases and V 8 bases, and 11 bases lay outside the gene matches. The CDR3 spans 14 residues. The CDR3 DNA reads TGTGCCAGCTTCCGTCCGGGACTAGCTGGCGAGCAGTACTTC. The encoded protein is CASFRPGLAGEQYF.

As DNA, the CDR3 is TGTGCCAGTAGTACAGGACACCTCTCCTGGGACGAGCAGTACTTC. It specifies CASSTGHLSWDEQYF. The V and J genes are TRBV19 and TRBJ2-7, with D perhaps matching TRBD1 (5 bases). V was shortened by 4 bases and J by 5 bases, with 18 bases between the two germline ends. The germline V gene has CDR1 LNHDA and CDR2 SQIVND (reference sequence). The CDR3 is 15 amino acids.